Presented here are 22 T cell receptor beta chains from one specimen sequenced in a study of T cells in Graves' hyperthyroidism and ophthalmopathy. Amplified regions were TCR beta CDR3 sequences from RNA transcripts. The primer set for the first-round RT-PCR of the TCR CDR3 was HTBI. MiXCR, run by TCRdb on the multiplex PCR reads, gives a single entry per CDR3 protein. The sample lists 690,000 or so distinct CDR3 sequences; over 15% were seen once. Sequencing was carried out using blood. The receptors derive from a woman aged 45 to 65 with Graves' hyperthyroidism that later progressed to Graves' ophthalmopathy.

Note on this clonotype: Its ends do not fully match the called genes, so a read error is possible. The V gene is TRBV5-6, the J gene TRBJ2-7, with 8 bases lining up with TRBD1. The CDR3 spans 14 residues. Germline-derived CDR1 and CDR2 are SGHDT and YYEEEE. The CDR3 protein is CASGLVGQGYEQYF. The CDR3 coding sequence is TGTGCCAGCGGCTTGGTAGGACAGGGCTACGAGCAGTACTTC.

V is TRBV9 and J is TRBJ1-4; no definite D call. Between the trimmed V and J ends, which lost 0 bases and 1 base, there was a span of 13 bases. CDR1 and CDR2 (germline): SGDLS, YYNGEE. The CDR3 runs 17 residues. In DNA form, the CDR3 reads TGTGCCAGCAGCGTAGACCCCGGGTTTGGAACTAATGAAAAACTGTTTTTT. It yields the protein CASSVDPGFGTNEKLFF.

The chain's CDR3 is CASSQEVPARDGYTF. For the CDR3, the DNA is TGCGCCAGCAGCCAAGAGGTGCCCGCGCGGGATGGCTACACCTTC. The genes are TRBV4-1 and TRBJ1-2; no definite D call. Trimming stripped 0 bases from V and 6 bases from J, with 14 bases between. CDR3 length equals 15 residues. Germline CDR1 is MGHRA and CDR2 is YSYEKL.

This clonotype occurred many times. CDR3 nucleotides: TGTGCCAGCAGCAAACCGACAGGGTTGGCCGGGGAGCTGTTTTTT. Protein: CASSKPTGLAGELFF. The chain employs TRBV7-9 and TRBJ2-2; the match to TRBD1 covers 7 bases. Germline lookup yields CDR1 SEHNR and CDR2 FQNEAQ (reference sequence). Unmatched junction bases numbered 9, after V lost 5 bases and J lost 6 bases. The CDR3 contains 15 residues.

This clonotype was seen a handful of times. This sequence joins TRBV5-1 and TRBJ1-4; D is unclear. Between the trimmed V and J ends, which lost 2 bases and 0 bases, there was a span of 5 bases. CDR1 is SGHRS and CDR2 is YFSETQ in the germline V gene. The CDR3 loop spans 14 amino acids. DNA of the CDR3: TGCGCCAGCAGCTTCACAACAACTAATGAAAAACTGTTTTTT. This codes for CASSFTTTNEKLFF.

This clonotype was observed at least ten times. V and J are TRBV10-1 and TRBJ1-1, with D possibly being TRBD1 (6 bases). The germline gives CDR1 WNHNN, CDR2 SYGVQD (reference sequence). This CDR3 has 15 residues. V gave up 0 bases and J gave up 3 bases, with 11 bases separating them. CDR3 loop: CASSESRQGHTEAFF. As DNA, the CDR3 is TGCGCCAGCAGTGAGTCAAGGCAGGGGCACACTGAAGCTTTCTTT.

There are a few counts of this clonotype. The V and J genes are TRBV12-3 or TRBV12-4 and TRBJ2-3; D not certain. Trimming pared 5 bases from V and 2 bases from J, leaving 11 bases between. CDR3 length: 14 amino acids. The CDR3 nucleotides read TGTGCCAGCAGTCTTTGGGCCTTCACAGATACGCAGTATTTT. Its protein product is CASSLWAFTDTQYF.

This rearrangement joins TRBV4-1 to TRBJ1-3; no clear D. Trimming left V 4 bases short and J 1 base short, with 17 bases between. Germline lookup yields CDR1 MGHRA and CDR2 YSYEKL. CDR3 length equals 17 residues. The CDR3 DNA reads as TGCGCCAGCAGCCCCAGACGCGGGTCGAATTCTGGAAACACCATATATTTT. This translates into CASSPRRGSNSGNTIYF.

V gene TRBV19 combines with J gene TRBJ1-2; perhaps TRBD1 as D (6 bases). Deletions cut 5 bases from V and 4 bases from J, with 26 bases between. This CDR3 spans 18 amino acids. The V gene's germline CDR1 is LNHDA and CDR2 SQIVND (reference sequence). The DNA for the CDR3 is TGTGCCAGTAGTTTACTACTCCTCCGGGACACCGAAATCTATGGCTACACCTTC. Encoded protein: CASSLLLLRDTEIYGYTF.

This clonotype was observed many times. The V gene is TRBV10-3, the J gene TRBJ1-1; D may be TRBD1 (6 bases). Trimming shortened V by 6 bases and J by 5 bases, and 7 bases separated the two germline ends. The CDR3 length is 11 residues. Germline CDR1 ENHRY, CDR2 SYGVKD. The CDR3 sequence is CAISRGTEAFF. The CDR3, as DNA: TGTGCCATCAGCAGGGGTACTGAAGCTTTCTTT.

The rearrangement joins TRBV7-9 to TRBJ1-1; no clear D. Trimming pared 2 bases from V and 5 bases from J, leaving 12 bases between. CDR3 length: 14 residues. Germline values: CDR1 SEHNR, CDR2 FQNEAQ (reference sequence). The CDR3, as DNA: TGTGCCAGCAGCTTACCGGAGGGTATAACTGAAGCTTTCTTT. The encoded protein is CASSLPEGITEAFF.

The rearrangement joins TRBV18 to TRBJ2-2; D unresolved. This CDR3 has 16 residues. Germline CDR1 and CDR2: KGHSH and LQKENI. The V and J ends lost 3 bases and 0 bases respectively, with 11 bases between them. This CDR3 is CASSPTTAANTGELFF. CDR3 bases: TGTGCCAGCTCACCTACGACCGCCGCGAACACCGGGGAGCTGTTTTTT.

Ten or more counts support this clonotype. This chain links TRBV7-9 with TRBJ2-7; 8 bases match TRBD1. The CDR3 runs to 13 residues. The germline V gene has CDR1 SEHNR and CDR2 FQNEAQ (reference sequence). The V and J ends lost 5 bases and 4 bases, in that order; junction bases with no gene match: 4. The CDR3 DNA reads TGTGCCAGCAGCGACAGGGGTCATTACGAGCAGTACTTC. It codes for CASSDRGHYEQYF. Filled out from reference TRBV7-9 and TRBJ2-7, the complete variable domain reads DTGVSQNPRHKITKRGQNVTFRCDPISEHNRLYWYRQTLGQGPEFLTYFQNEAQLEKSRLLSDRFSAERPKGSFSTLEIQRTEQGDSAMYLCASSDRGHYEQYFGPGTRLTVT.

This clonotype was found a few times. This chain joins TRBV20-1 and TRBJ2-3, with 12 positions matching TRBD2. CDR1 and CDR2 (germline): DFQATT, SNEGSKA (reference sequence). V gave up 6 bases and J gave up 2 bases; unmatched junction bases: 9. This CDR3 contains 16 residues. The CDR3: CSAQTPSGGATDTQYF. Here the CDR3 DNA reads TGCAGTGCCCAAACCCCTAGCGGGGGGGCCACAGATACGCAGTATTTT.

This clonotype was observed at least ten times. DNA of the CDR3: TGTGCCAGCGGACGGGACGGCAATTCACCCCTCCACTTT. Translation gives CASGRDGNSPLHF. The genes are TRBV7-8 and TRBJ1-6, with a possible D match to TRBD1 (5 bases). Per the germline V gene, CDR1 is SGHVS and CDR2 is FQNEAQ. Trimming removed 8 bases at V and 7 bases at J, with 12 bases between. This CDR3 comprises 13 residues.

This clonotype was recorded many times. The chain carries TRBV6-6 and TRBJ1-2; 9 nucleotides align to TRBD1. V lost 0 bases to trimming and J lost 4 bases; unmatched junction nucleotides: 6. Germline V lookup: CDR1 MNHNY, CDR2 SVGAGI (reference sequence). The CDR3 sequence is 16 residues long. The CDR3 region has the DNA TGTGCCAGCAGTTACTCGGGACAGGGCCGCTCCTATGGCTACACCTTC. Translated: CASSYSGQGRSYGYTF.

This clonotype turned up a few times. The chain employs TRBV5-6 and TRBJ2-1; 7 positions match TRBD2. CDR3 size: 14 residues. Losses at the gene ends were 3 bases for V and 8 bases for J; bases not matched to a gene: 8. CDR1 SGHDT and CDR2 YYEEEE come from the germline V gene. The CDR3 region has the DNA TGTGCCAGCAGCTCGGAACTAGCGTGGGATGAGCAGTTCTTC. Protein product: CASSSELAWDEQFF.

At least ten counts were recorded for this clonotype. V and J are TRBV20-1 and TRBJ1-2, with D perhaps TRBD1 (5 bases). This CDR3 is built from 16 residues. The ends were cut back, 0 bases at V and 8 bases at J, with 22 bases in the middle. Germline V gene lookup returns CDR1 DFQATT and CDR2 SNEGSKA (reference sequence). The CDR3 DNA is TGCAGTGCTAGAGAGACGGGGGGAGGGCGGTCCCCGGGCTACACCTTC. Translated, it gives CSARETGGGRSPGYTF.

This clonotype has ten or more counts. The chain joins TRBV5-1 to TRBJ2-7; the match to TRBD2 covers 8 bases. After removal of 3 bases from V and 2 bases from J, the junction contained 19 bases not matched to a gene. The CDR3 loop spans 19 amino acids. Germline CDR1 and CDR2: SGHRS and YFSETQ. The CDR3 nucleotides read TGCGCCAGCAGCTCCACCCCAGCGAGCGGGGGTCCTCCTACCTACGAGCAGTACTTC. It specifies CASSSTPASGGPPTYEQYF.

This clonotype was observed a handful of times. This rearrangement joins TRBV18 to TRBJ1-3; D uncertain. This CDR3 contains 15 residues. The germline V gene has CDR1 KGHSH and CDR2 LQKENI. The germline V and J ends were trimmed by 1 base and 0 bases, with 7 bases remaining between them. Here the CDR3 DNA reads TGTGCCAGCTCACCACGGTACGGCTCTGGAAACACCATATATTTT. The encoded protein is CASSPRYGSGNTIYF.

This clonotype was recorded many times. The chain carries TRBV20-1 and TRBJ2-1; 11 bases agree with TRBD1. The V and J ends lost 6 bases and 5 bases, in that order; junction bases with no gene match: 6. Germline V lookup: CDR1 DFQATT, CDR2 SNEGSKA (reference sequence). This CDR3 is 14 amino acids long. The CDR3, as DNA: TGCAGTGCGGAGGGACAGGGGGTTCACAATGAGCAGTTCTTC. Translated, it gives CSAEGQGVHNEQFF.

This clonotype was found a few times. The chain carries TRBV13 and TRBJ2-4, with 13 bases fitting TRBD2. CDR3 size: 20 residues. J was trimmed by 0 bases and V by 5 bases; bases with no gene match: 13. Germline values: CDR1 PRHDT, CDR2 FYEKMQ (reference sequence). The CDR3 region is CASSPLVRLAGGLAKNIQYF. CDR3 nucleotide sequence: TGTGCCAGCAGCCCTTTGGTTCGACTAGCGGGGGGCCTAGCCAAAAACATTCAGTACTTC.